Following are 16 T cell receptor beta chains from one sample sequenced in a study of blood T cell repertoires in COVID-19. Clones were sequenced by immunoSEQ multiplex PCR, and TCRdb holds only the in-frame ones, with some missing. The sample includes hundreds of thousands of clones, 80% to 90% of them seen just once. What was sequenced was PBMCs or T cells enriched from blood (not recorded which). Receptors were obtained from a woman aged 55-69 years who had recovered from COVID-19.

The sample holds a few counts of this clone. The chain carries TRBV7-2 and TRBJ2-2, with TRBD2 matching over 8 bases. The CDR3 runs to 16 residues. Germline lookup yields CDR1 SGHTA and CDR2 FQGNSA. J lost 0 bases, V lost 5 bases, and 5 bases had no gene match. The CDR3 here is CASSAQAGANTGELFF. In nucleotides, the CDR3 is TGTGCCAGCAGCGCACAAGCGGGGGCGAACACCGGGGAGCTGTTTTTT.

V gene TRBV28 combines with J gene TRBJ1-2; TRBD1 matches at 8 bases. This CDR3 contains 15 residues. V shed 7 bases and J 4 bases; nucleotides not matched to a gene: 11. Germline values: CDR1 MDHEN, CDR2 SYDVKM. Here the CDR3 DNA reads TGTGCCAGCAAGGGGGGGGACAGGCGACCCTATGGCTACACCTTC. Translated: CASKGGDRRPYGYTF.

Comment on this clone: The same CDR3 arises from other DNA sequences in this sample as well. This chain connects TRBV30 to TRBJ2-2; no definite D call. Germline values: CDR1 GTSNPN, CDR2 SVGIG (reference sequence). Trimming cost V 4 bases and J 2 bases, with 5 bases left between them. The CDR3 sequence is 12 residues long. The CDR3 protein is CAWTLNTGELFF. CDR3 DNA: TGTGCCTGGACCCTAAACACCGGGGAGCTGTTTTTT.

CDR3 coding DNA: TGTGCCAGCAGCACTACCCGAGCGGAAGGCTACACCTTC. Translated: CASSTTRAEGYTF. The chain is built from TRBV7-2 and TRBJ1-2; D ambiguous. The V and J ends lost 5 bases and 8 bases respectively, with 15 bases between them. This CDR3 region has 13 residues. Per germline, CDR1 SGHTA and CDR2 FQGNSA.

The chain carries TRBV2 and TRBJ1-2; 7 positions agree with TRBD1. The CDR3 covers 14 residues. Germline-derived CDR1 and CDR2 are SNHLY and FYNNEI. V trimming: 3 bases; J trimming: 8 bases; junction bases outside the gene matches: 9. The CDR3 DNA follows: TGTGCCAGCAGTGACGGGAGGGGGCCTGGGGGCTACACCTTC. This gives the protein CASSDGRGPGGYTF.

The V and J genes are TRBV2 and TRBJ2-1; 11 nucleotides match TRBD2. The CDR3 is 15 amino acids. CDR1 is SNHLY and CDR2 is FYNNEI in the germline V gene. The junction had 6 bases not matched to a gene; V was cut back by 0 bases and J by 11 bases. CDR3 DNA: TGTGCCAGCAGTGAAGCGATGACTAGCGGGGCCCAGCAGTTCTTC. Its translation: CASSEAMTSGAQQFF. Filled out from reference TRBV2 and TRBJ2-1, the complete variable domain reads EPEVTQTPSHQVTQMGQEVILRCVPISNHLYFYWYRQILGQKVEFLVSFYNNEISEKSEIFDDQFSVERPDGSNFTLKIRSTKLEDSAMYFCASSEAMTSGAQQFFGPGTRLTVL.

The count of this clone is one. The J gene is TRBJ1-3, the V gene TRBV6-5; unclear D gene. CDR1 is MNHEY, CDR2 SVGAGI, per germline. The CDR3 contains 15 residues. The V end lost 4 bases, the J end lost 4 bases, and 14 bases lay between the germline ends. This CDR3 is CASSLRSSSGNTIYF. The DNA of the CDR3 is TGTGCCAGCAGTTTGCGAAGTTCATCCGGAAACACCATATATTTT.

V usage is TRBV19 and J usage is TRBJ2-7; 8 nucleotides line up with TRBD1. Trimming at V came to 3 bases and at J to 4 bases, leaving 8 bases not matched to a gene. The CDR3 length is 15 residues. Germline assignment: CDR1 LNHDA and CDR2 SQIVND (reference sequence). CDR3 protein: CASSMAQGAPYEQYF. The CDR3, as DNA: TGTGCCAGTAGTATGGCGCAGGGGGCGCCGTACGAGCAGTACTTC.

V usage is TRBV2 and J usage is TRBJ2-1; 10 nucleotides align to TRBD1. V shed 4 bases and J 7 bases; nucleotides not matched to a gene: 4. Germline assignment: CDR1 SNHLY and CDR2 FYNNEI. The CDR3 sequence is 14 residues long. The CDR3 here is CASSADRGPNEQFF. The CDR3 nucleotides read TGTGCCAGCAGTGCAGACAGGGGGCCTAATGAGCAGTTCTTC. Variable domain in full (rest from reference TRBV2 and TRBJ2-1): EPEVTQTPSHQVTQMGQEVILRCVPISNHLYFYWYRQILGQKVEFLVSFYNNEISEKSEIFDDQFSVERPDGSNFTLKIRSTKLEDSAMYFCASSADRGPNEQFFGPGTRLTVL.

As regards this clone: The sample has other DNA sequences that encode this CDR3 too. The gene calls are TRBV2 and TRBJ1-1, with D maybe TRBD1 (6 bases). Germline loops: CDR1 SNHLY, CDR2 FYNNEI. Trimming removed 3 bases from V and 5 bases from J, with 13 bases in between. The CDR3 length is 14 residues. The CDR3 region is CASSEAGRGTEAFF. CDR3 coding DNA: TGTGCCAGCAGTGAGGCAGGGAGGGGGACTGAAGCTTTCTTT. The full variable domain, with the rest looked up from reference TRBV2 and TRBJ1-1, is EPEVTQTPSHQVTQMGQEVILRCVPISNHLYFYWYRQILGQKVEFLVSFYNNEISEKSEIFDDQFSVERPDGSNFTLKIRSTKLEDSAMYFCASSEAGRGTEAFFGQGTRLTVV.

The rearrangement joins TRBV19 to TRBJ1-1; 9 positions agree with TRBD1. CDR3 length equals 16 residues. Germline V gene lookup returns CDR1 LNHDA and CDR2 SQIVND (reference sequence). V was clipped by 7 bases and J by 3 bases; unmatched bases: 12. CDR3 loop: CASTPTRDRGDTEAFF. CDR3 coding DNA: TGTGCCAGTACCCCAACTCGAGACAGGGGGGACACTGAAGCTTTCTTT.

The V call is TRBV18, the J call TRBJ2-7, with D possibly matching TRBD1 (6 bases). V lost 4 bases and J lost 6, with 13 bases in between. This CDR3 region has 13 residues. The germline V gene has CDR1 KGHSH and CDR2 LQKENI. The CDR3 spells CASSLYREGEQYV. CDR3 nucleotides: TGTGCCAGCTCACTCTACAGGGAAGGCGAGCAGTACGTC.

J is TRBJ2-2 and V is TRBV3-1 (or the pseudogene TRBV3-2); maybe TRBD2 (5 bases). The germline gives CDR1 LGHDT, CDR2 YNNKEL (reference sequence). V was shortened by 4 bases and J by 1 base, with 7 bases between the two germline ends. This CDR3 region has 14 residues. The CDR3 sequence: CASSRGGNTGELFF. In DNA, the CDR3 is TGTGCCAGCAGCCGTGGAGGGAACACCGGGGAGCTGTTTTTT.

DNA for the CDR3: TGTGCCAGCAGCACGACAGGGGGAGGTTCAGAGACCCAGTACTTC. Translated, it gives CASSTTGGGSETQYF. The chain joins TRBV7-7 to TRBJ2-5, with 9 positions matching TRBD1. The germline V gene has CDR1 SSHAT and CDR2 FNYEAQ (reference sequence). The CDR3 length is 15 residues. V gave up 5 bases and J gave up 4 bases; unmatched junction bases: 8.

The V call is TRBV5-1, the J call TRBJ2-1, with 7 bases matching TRBD1. The CDR3 sequence is 15 residues long. J was trimmed by 2 bases and V by 0 bases; bases with no gene match: 2. Germline V gene lookup returns CDR1 SGHRS and CDR2 YFSETQ. CDR3 sequence reads: CASSLGGTAYNEQFF. Here the CDR3 DNA reads TGCGCCAGCAGCTTGGGGGGGACAGCCTACAATGAGCAGTTCTTC.

This sequence joins TRBV6-7 and TRBJ2-7, with 7 bases fitting TRBD1. TRBV6-7 counts as an open reading frame of uncertain function. The CDR3 is made up of 15 amino acids. With 7 bases clipped from V and 0 bases from J, the junction kept 9 bases outside the gene matches. Here the CDR3 reads CASTPGQRSSYEQYV. CDR3 sequence (DNA): TGTGCCAGCACCCCGGGACAGCGGAGCTCCTACGAGCAGTACGTC.